This record looks at one T cell receptor (beta chain) sequence and its context. This sample was taken from a study of CD8+ T cells in alopecia areata. The treatment is: oral pan-JAK inhibitor, 5-10 mg twice daily. In alopecia areata patients, both lesional scalp punch biopsies and peripheral blood were collected. RNA was extracted and reverse transcribed into cDNA as the sequencing template. Generated by immunoSEQ multiplex PCR, the TCRdb table keeps only in-frame clones and is missing some. The sample holds some 170,000 clones, approximately 59% seen once. Trimming stripped 0 bases from V and 0 bases from J, with 7 bases between. The germline V gene has CDR1 SGHRS and CDR2 YFSETQ. The CDR3 covers 15 residues.

The sequence was obtained from a human donor with alopecia areata. Sequenced here: CD4+ T cells sorted from blood, sampled at approximately week 56, from a patient treated with tofacitinib. The chain has TRBV5-1 and TRBJ2-1; D is unresolved. CDR3 residues: CASSLVQSSYNEQFF. For the CDR3, the DNA is TGCGCCAGCAGCTTGGTTCAGAGCTCCTACAATGAGCAGTTCTTC.